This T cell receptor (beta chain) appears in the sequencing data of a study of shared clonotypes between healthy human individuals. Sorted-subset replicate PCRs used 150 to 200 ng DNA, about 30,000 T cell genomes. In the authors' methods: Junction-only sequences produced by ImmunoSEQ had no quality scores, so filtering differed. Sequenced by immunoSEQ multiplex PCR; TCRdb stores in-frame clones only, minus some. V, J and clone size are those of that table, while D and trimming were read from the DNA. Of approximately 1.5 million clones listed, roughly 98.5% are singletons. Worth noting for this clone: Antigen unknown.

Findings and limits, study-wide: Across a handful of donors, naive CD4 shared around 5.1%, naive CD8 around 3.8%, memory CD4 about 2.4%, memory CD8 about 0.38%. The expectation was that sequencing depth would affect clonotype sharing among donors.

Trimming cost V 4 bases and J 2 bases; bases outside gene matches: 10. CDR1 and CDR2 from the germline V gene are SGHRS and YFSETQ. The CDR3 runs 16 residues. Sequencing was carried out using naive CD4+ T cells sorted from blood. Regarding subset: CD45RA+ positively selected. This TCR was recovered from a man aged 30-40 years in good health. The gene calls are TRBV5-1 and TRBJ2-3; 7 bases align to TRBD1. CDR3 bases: TGCGCCAGCAGCCCCGGAGCTCAGGGGGACACAGATACGCAGTATTTT. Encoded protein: CASSPGAQGDTDTQYF.